This T cell receptor (beta chain) derives from a study of shared clonotypes between healthy human individuals. General study points: Richness estimates generally favored naive over memory subsets.

Healthy adults negative for HIV, lacking recent acute infections or vaccinations, served as donors. In the sorted-subset replicate PCRs, 200 ng DNA, roughly 29,000 T cell genomes, was used. The method was immunoSEQ multiplex PCR; TCRdb's version includes in-frame clones alone and lacks a portion of them. The sample has 1,400,000 or so clones; about 98.5% are singletons. This clone occurred once. What it binds is not known. Trimming removed 5 bases from V and 0 bases from J; junction bases left unmatched: 0. The CDR3 sequence is 15 residues long. CDR1 and CDR2 from the germline V gene are SGHDN and FVKESK.

The rearrangement joins TRBV14 to TRBJ1-3; TRBD1 matches at 11 bases. The receptor was isolated from a man under 40 in good health. Sequencing was carried out using naive CD4+ T cells sorted from blood. Subset of the sample: CD45RA+ positively selected. The CDR3 DNA sequence: TGTGCCAGCAGCGGGACAGGGGGCTCTGGAAACACCATATATTTT. Translated: CASSGTGGSGNTIYF.